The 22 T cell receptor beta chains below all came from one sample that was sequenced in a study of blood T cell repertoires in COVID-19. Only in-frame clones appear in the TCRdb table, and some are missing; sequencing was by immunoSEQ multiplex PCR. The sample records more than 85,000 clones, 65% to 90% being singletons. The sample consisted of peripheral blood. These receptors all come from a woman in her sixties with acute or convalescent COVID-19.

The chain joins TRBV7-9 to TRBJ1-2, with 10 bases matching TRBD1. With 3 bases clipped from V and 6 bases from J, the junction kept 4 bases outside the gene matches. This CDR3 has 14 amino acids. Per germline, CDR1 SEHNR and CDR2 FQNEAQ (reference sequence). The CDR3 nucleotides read TGTGCCAGCAGCTTGATGACAGGGGGCGATGGCTACACCTTC. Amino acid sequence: CASSLMTGGDGYTF.

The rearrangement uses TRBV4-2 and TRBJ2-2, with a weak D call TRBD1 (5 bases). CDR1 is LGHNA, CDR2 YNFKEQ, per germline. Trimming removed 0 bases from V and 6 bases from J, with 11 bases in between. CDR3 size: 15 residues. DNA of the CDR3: TGTGCCAGCAGCCAAGAACCAGGGTGGGCCGGGGAGCTGTTTTTT. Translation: CASSQEPGWAGELFF.

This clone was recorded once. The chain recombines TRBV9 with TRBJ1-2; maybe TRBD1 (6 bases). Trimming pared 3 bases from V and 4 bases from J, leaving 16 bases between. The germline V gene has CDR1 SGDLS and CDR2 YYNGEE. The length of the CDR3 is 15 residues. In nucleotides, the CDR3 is TGTGCCAGCAGCGGCCGTTCAGGACAGCTCTATGGCTACACCTTC. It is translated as CASSGRSGQLYGYTF.

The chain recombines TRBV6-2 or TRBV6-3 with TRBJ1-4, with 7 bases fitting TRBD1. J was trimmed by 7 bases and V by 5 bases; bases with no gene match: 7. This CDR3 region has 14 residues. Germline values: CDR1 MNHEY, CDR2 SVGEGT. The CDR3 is CASSRTGGVEKLFF. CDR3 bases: TGTGCCAGCAGTCGGACAGGTGGGGTTGAAAAACTGTTTTTT.

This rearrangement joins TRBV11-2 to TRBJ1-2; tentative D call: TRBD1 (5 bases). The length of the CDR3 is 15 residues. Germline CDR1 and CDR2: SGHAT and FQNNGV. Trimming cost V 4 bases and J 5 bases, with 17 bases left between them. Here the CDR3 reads CASSSGGAGGYGYTF. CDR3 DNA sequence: TGTGCCAGCAGCTCAGGAGGGGCGGGAGGTTATGGCTACACCTTC.

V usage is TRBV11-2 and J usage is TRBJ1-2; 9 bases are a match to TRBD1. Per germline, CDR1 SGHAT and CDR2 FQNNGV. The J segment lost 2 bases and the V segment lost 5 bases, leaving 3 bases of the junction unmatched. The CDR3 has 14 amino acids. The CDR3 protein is CASSKQGANYGYTF. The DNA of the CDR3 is TGTGCCAGCAGCAAACAGGGGGCGAACTATGGCTACACCTTC.

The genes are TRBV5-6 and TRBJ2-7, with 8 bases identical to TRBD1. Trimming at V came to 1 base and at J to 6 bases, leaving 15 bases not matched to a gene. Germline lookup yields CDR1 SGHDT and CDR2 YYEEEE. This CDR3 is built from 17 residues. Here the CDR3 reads CASSLSPTGVGAREQYF. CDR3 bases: TGTGCCAGCAGCTTGTCCCCGACAGGGGTTGGGGCGCGCGAGCAGTACTTC. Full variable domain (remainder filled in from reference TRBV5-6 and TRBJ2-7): DAGVTQSPTHLIKTRGQQVTLRCSPKSGHDTVSWYQQALGQGPQFIFQYYEEEERQRGNFPDRFSGHQFPNYSSELNVNALLLGDSALYLCASSLSPTGVGAREQYFGPGTRLTVT.

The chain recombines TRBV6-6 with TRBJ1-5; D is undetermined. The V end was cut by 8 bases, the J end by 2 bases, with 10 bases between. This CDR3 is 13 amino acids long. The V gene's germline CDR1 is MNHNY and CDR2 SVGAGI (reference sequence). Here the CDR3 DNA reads TGTGCCAGCTCTGATCAGGGCAATCAGCCCCAGCATTTT. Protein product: CASSDQGNQPQHF.

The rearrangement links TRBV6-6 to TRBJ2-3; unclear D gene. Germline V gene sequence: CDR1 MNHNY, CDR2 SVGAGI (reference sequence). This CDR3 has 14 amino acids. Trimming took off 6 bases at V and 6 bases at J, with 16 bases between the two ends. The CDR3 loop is CASSLSRLVDTQYF. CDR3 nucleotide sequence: TGTGCCAGCAGCCTCTCTAGATTGGTGGATACGCAGTATTTT.

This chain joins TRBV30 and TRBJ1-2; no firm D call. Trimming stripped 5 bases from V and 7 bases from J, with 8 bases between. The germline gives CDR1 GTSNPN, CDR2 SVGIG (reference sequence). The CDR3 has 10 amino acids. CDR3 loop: CAWRRAGYTF. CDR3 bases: TGTGCCTGGCGGAGGGCTGGCTACACCTTC.

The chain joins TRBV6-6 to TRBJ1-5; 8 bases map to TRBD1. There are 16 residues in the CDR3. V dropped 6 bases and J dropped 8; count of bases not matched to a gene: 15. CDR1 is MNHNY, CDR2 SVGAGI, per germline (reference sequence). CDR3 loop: CASSPHPGGRNEPQHF. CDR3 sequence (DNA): TGTGCCAGCAGCCCCCATCCAGGGGGCAGGAATGAGCCCCAGCATTTT.

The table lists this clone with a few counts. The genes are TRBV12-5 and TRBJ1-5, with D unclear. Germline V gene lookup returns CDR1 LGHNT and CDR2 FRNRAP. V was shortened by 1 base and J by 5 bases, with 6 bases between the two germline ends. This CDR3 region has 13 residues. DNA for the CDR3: TGTGCTAGTGGTTTGGGGGAGGATCAGCCCCAGCATTTT. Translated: CASGLGEDQPQHF.

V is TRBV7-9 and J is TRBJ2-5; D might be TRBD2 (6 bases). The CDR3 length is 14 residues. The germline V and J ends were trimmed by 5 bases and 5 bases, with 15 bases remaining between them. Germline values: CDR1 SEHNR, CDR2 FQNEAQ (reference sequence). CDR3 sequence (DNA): TGTGCCAGCAGCCGCGGCCCTAGCGAGGAGACCCAGTACTTC. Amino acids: CASSRGPSEETQYF.

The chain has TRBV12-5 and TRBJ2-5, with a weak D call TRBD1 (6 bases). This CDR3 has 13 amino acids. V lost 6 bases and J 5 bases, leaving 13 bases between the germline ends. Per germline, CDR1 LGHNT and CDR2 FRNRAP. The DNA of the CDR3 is TGTGCTAGTGGACGGGGACAATGGGAGACCCAGTACTTC. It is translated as CASGRGQWETQYF.

Here the CDR3 DNA reads TGTGCCAGCAGCCATGGCGGGGGGAGGTACGAGCAGTACTTC. Translating it yields CASSHGGGRYEQYF. The chain couples TRBV3-1 (or the pseudogene TRBV3-2) to TRBJ2-7, with 8 bases identical to TRBD2. Germline values: CDR1 LGHDT, CDR2 YNNKEL (reference sequence). V was pared by 3 bases and J by 4 bases, with 5 bases of the junction left unmatched. This CDR3 region has 14 residues.

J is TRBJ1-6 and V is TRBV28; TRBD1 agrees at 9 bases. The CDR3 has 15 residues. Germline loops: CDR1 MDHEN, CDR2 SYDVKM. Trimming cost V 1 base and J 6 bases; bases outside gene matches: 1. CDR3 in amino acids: CASSLSGQGNSPLHF. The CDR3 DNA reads TGTGCCAGCAGTTTATCGGGACAGGGTAATTCACCCCTCCACTTT.

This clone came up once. CDR3 DNA: TGTGCCTGGAGTTCGGGAGGCTATGGCTACACCTTC. This sequence encodes CAWSSGGYGYTF. V gene TRBV30 combines with J gene TRBJ1-2; D gene uncertain. This CDR3 has 12 residues. The V gene's germline CDR1 is GTSNPN and CDR2 SVGIG (reference sequence). V was clipped by 2 bases and J by 4 bases, with 8 bases between them.

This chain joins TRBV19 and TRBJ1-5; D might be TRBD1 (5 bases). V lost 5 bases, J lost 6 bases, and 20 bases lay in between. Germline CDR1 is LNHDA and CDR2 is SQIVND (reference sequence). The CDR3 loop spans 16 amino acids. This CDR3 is CASSVPLGRGPQPQHF. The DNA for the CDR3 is TGTGCCAGTAGTGTCCCTTTGGGGAGGGGTCCTCAGCCCCAGCATTTT.

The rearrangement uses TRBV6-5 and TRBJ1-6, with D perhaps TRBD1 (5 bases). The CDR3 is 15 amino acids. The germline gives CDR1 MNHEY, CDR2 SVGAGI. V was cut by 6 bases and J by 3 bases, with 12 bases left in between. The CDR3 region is CASRSGTVYNSPLHF. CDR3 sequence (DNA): TGTGCCAGCAGGAGCGGGACTGTCTATAATTCACCCCTCCACTTT.

Here the CDR3 reads CASSRFLSGQGDEQYF. Here the CDR3 DNA reads TGTGCCAGCAGCCGATTTTTGTCTGGACAGGGCGACGAGCAGTACTTC. The chain couples TRBV4-2 to TRBJ2-7; 8 nucleotides align to TRBD1. The ends lost 4 bases at V and 5 bases at J; junction bases unmatched: 13. Germline V gene data show CDR1 as LGHNA and CDR2 as YNFKEQ. The CDR3 covers 16 residues.

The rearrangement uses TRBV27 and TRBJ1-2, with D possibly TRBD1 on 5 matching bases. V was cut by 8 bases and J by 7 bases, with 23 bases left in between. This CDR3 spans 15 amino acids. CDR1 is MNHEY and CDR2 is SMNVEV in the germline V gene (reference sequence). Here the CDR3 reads CASSLGGSVRTGYTF. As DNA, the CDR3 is TGTGCCAGCTCCTTGGGGGGGTCAGTCCGCACTGGCTACACCTTC.

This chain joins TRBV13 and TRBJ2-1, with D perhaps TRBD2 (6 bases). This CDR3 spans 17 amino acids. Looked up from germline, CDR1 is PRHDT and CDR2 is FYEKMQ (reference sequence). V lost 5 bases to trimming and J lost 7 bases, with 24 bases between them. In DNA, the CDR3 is TGTGCCAGCAGCCCCCAATTGGCGGCGGGACGGGGTAATGAGCAGTTCTTC. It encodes CASSPQLAAGRGNEQFF.